This T cell receptor beta chain was sequenced during a study of blood T cell repertoires in COVID-19. On the study more broadly: The United States, Italy and Spain supplied acute and convalescent COVID-19 samples.

Germline V gene lookup returns CDR1 SGHRS and CDR2 YFSETQ. There are 15 residues in the CDR3. Trimming took off 7 bases at V and 5 bases at J, with 19 bases between the two ends. Generated by immunoSEQ multiplex PCR, the TCRdb table keeps only in-frame clones and is missing some. The profile shows roughly 91,000 clones, roughly four fifths of them singletons. The source material was peripheral blood. This rearrangement joins TRBV5-1 to TRBJ2-1, with D perhaps matching TRBD1 (5 bases). This TCR was sampled from a woman aged 80 or older with acute or convalescent COVID-19. The chain's CDR3 is CASLTSPSDNNEQFF. The CDR3 DNA sequence: TGCGCCAGCCTAACGTCCCCATCGGACAACAATGAGCAGTTCTTC.